This TCR beta chain was sequenced during a study of blood T cell repertoires in COVID-19 (dated by TCRdb to the early 2020s). At the level of the whole study: Samples from collaborators originated in the United States, Italy and Spain and spanned both the acute and convalescent phases of COVID-19. The prospective study material was composed of cDNA or gDNA derived from T cells, B-cell-depleted T cells, or PBMCs. Sample metadata almost always included a de-identified subject ID, COVID-19 status, age in years and sex. Samples came from the ongoing ImmuneRACE study (first 160 participants) plus 1,254 subjects from 6 global collaborators. HLA class I and class II types, where available, came from metadata supplied by the sample provider rather than from assay-based typing. The repertoires were released in a freely available public database meant as a resource for research on the immune response to SARS-CoV-2. The dataset comprised deeply sampled blood TCRbeta repertoires from subjects exposed to, actively infected with, or recovered from COVID-19.

The immunoSEQ Assay, a bias-controlled multiplex PCR, was used to amplify TCRbeta CDR3 regions from genomic DNA. Concerning the study's data processing: Nucleated cell counts per sample were estimated from amplification of reference gene primers within the assay. Sequence reads were collapsed and filtered to measure the absolute abundance of every unique TCRbeta CDR3 rearrangement. For each sample, productive Simpson clonality was calculated as the square root of Simpson's diversity index across productive rearrangements. TCRdb re-hosts the immuneACCESS table, in-frame sequences only. Its copies lack some clones; in the studies checked, an unresolved V gene accounts for under half of them, and the cause for the rest is not known. Clone size and V and J calls were adopted from that table, with D and trimming inferred from the DNA. The sample table shows 250,000 to 300,000 clones, and roughly 88% are seen once. The ten most abundant clones make up approximately 1.9% of the sample.

CDR3 length: 14 amino acids, cysteine to phenylalanine. Of the read, only the CDR3 DNA is kept; its 42 bases are in frame from base 1. Germline trimming amounts to 0 bases on V and 9 bases on J, with 7 as the count of junction bases outside the gene matches. The CDR1 and CDR2 encoded by the germline V gene are SGDLS and YYNGEE. Overall results and qualifications from the work: The quantity of clinical and demographic metadata differed by source and by participant and was supplied without curation.

Participants in the prospective study were aged about 18 to 95 years, lived in some 24 United States geographic areas, and enrolled through a virtual design. Cohort assignment in the prospective study relied on participant-reported clinical history from a screening survey and a study questionnaire. For ImmuneRACE Cohort 3, a participant was defined as recovered based on two consecutive negative NP/OP PCR tests, clearance by a healthcare professional, or resolution of symptoms. Each participant in the prospective study had whole blood, serum and a nasopharyngeal or oropharyngeal swab collected by mobile phlebotomists. Participants in the prospective study had the option to provide additional blood draws and questionnaires over an approximately 2-month period. Before DNA extraction, blood samples from the prospective study were shipped at room temperature or frozen. Worth noting for this clone: Its antigen target is currently unknown. Base qualities were left out, and no much larger clone turns up one base away.

The specimen was PBMCs or T cells enriched from blood (not recorded which). The receptor was derived from a woman between 45 and 60 years old who had recovered from COVID-19. The sequence joins TRBV9 to TRBJ2-3, with 7 middle bases fitting TRBD2. The bases are TGTGCCAGCAGCGTAGCTACTAGCGATAGAACGCAGTATTTT. Its amino acids are CASSVATSDRTQYF.